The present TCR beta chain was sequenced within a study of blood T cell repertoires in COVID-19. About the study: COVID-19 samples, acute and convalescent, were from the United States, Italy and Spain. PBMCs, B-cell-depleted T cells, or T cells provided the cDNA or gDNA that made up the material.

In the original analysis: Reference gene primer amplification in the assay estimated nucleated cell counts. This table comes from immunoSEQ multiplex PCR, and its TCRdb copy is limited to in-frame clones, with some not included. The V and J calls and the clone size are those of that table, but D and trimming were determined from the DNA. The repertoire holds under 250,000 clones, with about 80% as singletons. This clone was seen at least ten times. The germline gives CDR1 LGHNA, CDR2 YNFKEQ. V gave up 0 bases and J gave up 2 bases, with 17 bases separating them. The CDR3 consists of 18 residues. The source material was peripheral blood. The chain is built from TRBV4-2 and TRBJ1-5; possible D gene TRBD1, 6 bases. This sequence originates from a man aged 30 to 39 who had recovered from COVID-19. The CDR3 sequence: CASSQEVGRGFGNQPQHF. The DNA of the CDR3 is TGTGCCAGCAGCCAAGAAGTTGGCAGGGGATTCGGCAATCAGCCCCAGCATTTT.